This TCR beta chain was recovered during a study of blood T cell repertoires in COVID-19. V lost 6 bases, J lost 4 bases, and 12 bases lay in between. This CDR3 is 14 amino acids long. Germline CDR1 is SGHTA and CDR2 is FQGNSA. Enrollees, roughly 18 to 90 years old, lived in approximately 25 US areas. Symptom resolution, clearance, or two negative PCRs marked the recovered donors of Cohort 3. Only in-frame clones appear in the TCRdb table, and some are missing; sequencing was by immunoSEQ multiplex PCR. The sample holds a few hundred thousand clones, about four fifths seen once. Material: PBMCs or T cells enriched from blood (not recorded which). The receptor's source is a woman aged 45-59 years who had recovered from COVID-19. V usage is TRBV7-2 and J usage is TRBJ1-4, with a tentative D call TRBD1 (6 bases). The chain's CDR3 is CASSHGQFNEKLFF. The CDR3 DNA reads as TGTGCCAGCAGTCACGGACAGTTTAATGAAAAACTGTTTTTT. The full variable domain, in which reference TRBV7-2 and TRBJ1-4 provide the parts outside the CDR3, is GAGVSQSPSNKVTEKGKDVELRCDPISGHTALYWYRQSLGQGLEFLIYFQGNSAPDKSGLPSDRFSAERTGGSVSTLTIQRTQQEDSAVYLCASSHGQFNEKLFFGSGTQLSVL.